Each of the 29 T cell receptor beta chains below was sequenced from the same sample in a study of blood T cell repertoires in COVID-19. Data came from immunoSEQ multiplex PCR; TCRdb stores just in-frame clones and leaves some out. Of around 300,000 clones listed, 80% to 90% are singletons. Sequenced material: peripheral blood. Receptors were obtained from a woman between 45 and 60 years old with COVID-19, enrolled during active disease.

J is TRBJ1-1 and V is TRBV4-3; the D is unclear. Germline CDR1 and CDR2: LGHNA and YSLEER. The CDR3 has 15 amino acids. Trimming shortened V by 0 bases and J by 1 base, and 9 bases separated the two germline ends. The CDR3 spells CASSQDIGRNTEAFF. As DNA, the CDR3 is TGCGCCAGCAGCCAAGATATTGGGAGGAACACTGAAGCTTTCTTT.

The chain recombines TRBV6-5 with TRBJ1-5, with 7 bases that match TRBD1. Germline values: CDR1 MNHEY, CDR2 SVGAGI. This CDR3 has 13 residues. V was clipped by 7 bases and J by 7 bases; unmatched bases: 7. The CDR3 is CASKGAQGQPQHF. The CDR3 DNA reads as TGTGCCAGCAAGGGGGCGCAGGGCCAGCCCCAGCATTTT.

The chain links TRBV9 to TRBJ2-7; D is unresolved. V dropped 3 bases and J dropped 6 bases, with 7 bases sitting between them. The CDR3 runs to 11 residues. The germline V gene encodes CDR1 SGDLS and CDR2 YYNGEE. Here the CDR3 DNA reads TGTGCCAGCAGCGGACTCGGCGAGCAGTACTTC. Translating it yields CASSGLGEQYF.

The chain combines TRBV6-5 with TRBJ2-5; D may be TRBD1 (6 bases). Trimming left V 2 bases short and J 5 bases short, with 12 bases between. CDR1 MNHEY and CDR2 SVGAGI come from the germline V gene. This CDR3 comprises 14 residues. CDR3 protein: CASSYLGGLETQYF. The CDR3, as DNA: TGTGCCAGCAGTTACCTTGGGGGCTTGGAGACCCAGTACTTC.

The genes are TRBV2 and TRBJ2-1; tentative D call: TRBD1 (5 bases). V was pared by 6 bases and J by 9 bases, with 21 bases between. This CDR3 is built from 15 residues. The germline V gene encodes CDR1 SNHLY and CDR2 FYNNEI. The CDR3 DNA sequence: TGTGCCAGCAGCGCCCGGATGACAGAATCCGGTGAGCAGTTCTTC. It encodes CASSARMTESGEQFF.

On this clone itself: Additional DNA sequences in this sample encode the identical CDR3. The chain links TRBV19 to TRBJ2-7, with D possibly TRBD2 on 5 matching bases. Germline-derived CDR1 and CDR2 are LNHDA and SQIVND (reference sequence). The CDR3 is 13 residues long. Trimming left V 3 bases short and J 1 base short, with 7 bases between. For the CDR3, the DNA is TGTGCCAGTAGTATTCCGGGATCCTACGAGCAGTACTTC. Residues: CASSIPGSYEQYF. The whole variable domain, remainder taken from reference TRBV19 and TRBJ2-7, is DGGITQSPKYLFRKEGQNVTLSCEQNLNHDAMYWYRQDPGQGLRLIYYSQIVNDFQKGDIAEGYSVSREKKESFPLTVTSAQKNPTAFYLCASSIPGSYEQYFGPGTRLTVT.

This clone was found once. V usage is TRBV6-6 and J usage is TRBJ2-6, with 10 positions matching TRBD1. Germline V gene sequence: CDR1 MNHNY, CDR2 SVGAGI (reference sequence). This CDR3 is built from 18 residues. V was pared by 6 bases and J by 0 bases, with 8 bases of the junction left unmatched. CDR3 residues: CASSRKGQGSSGANVLTF. The CDR3 DNA is TGTGCCAGCAGCCGAAAGGGACAGGGGAGCTCTGGGGCCAACGTCCTGACTTTC.

The chain is built from TRBV4-1 and TRBJ2-1; 8 positions agree with TRBD2. CDR1 is MGHRA, CDR2 YSYEKL, per germline. The length of the CDR3 is 15 residues. The V and J ends lost 5 bases and 9 bases, in that order; junction bases with no gene match: 12. The DNA of the CDR3 is TGCGCCAGCAGCGAAAGCGGGAGAGATCTTGGTGAGCAGTTCTTC. This encodes CASSESGRDLGEQFF.

The chain carries TRBV2 and TRBJ2-2; no clear D. There are 13 residues in the CDR3. V lost 3 bases and J lost 7, with 9 bases in between. Germline assignment: CDR1 SNHLY and CDR2 FYNNEI. CDR3 DNA: TGTGCCAGCAGTGAGGCAGTTGTCGGGGAGCTGTTTTTT. Protein sequence: CASSEAVVGELFF.

The chain has TRBV6-2 or TRBV6-3 and TRBJ2-1; 14 bases align to TRBD2. The CDR3 has 16 residues. V shed 6 bases, J shed 10 bases, and the junction held 11 bases outside the gene matches. Germline CDR1 reads MNHEY; CDR2 reads SVGEGT. The CDR3 loop reads CASSRGGTSGRNEQFF. As DNA, the CDR3 is TGTGCCAGCAGCCGGGGCGGGACTAGCGGGAGAAACGAGCAGTTCTTC.

The gene calls are TRBV27 and TRBJ2-3; 7 bases line up with TRBD1. The CDR3 spans 14 residues. Germline assignment: CDR1 MNHEY and CDR2 SMNVEV (reference sequence). The junction had 6 bases not matched to a gene; V was cut back by 5 bases and J by 4 bases. In DNA, the CDR3 is TGTGCCAGCAGTCCCGACAGGGTCGCAGATACGCAGTATTTT. The encoded protein is CASSPDRVADTQYF.

The chain employs TRBV10-3 and TRBJ2-2, with 7 bases aligning to TRBD1. The V gene's germline CDR1 is ENHRY and CDR2 SYGVKD. The ends lost 5 bases at V and 4 bases at J; junction bases unmatched: 7. CDR3 length: 15 amino acids. CDR3 protein: CAISSPGQITGELFF. The CDR3 bases are TGTGCCATCAGTAGTCCGGGACAGATCACCGGGGAGCTGTTTTTT.

This chain connects TRBV5-5 to TRBJ2-2; weak D call: TRBD1 (5 bases). Germline CDR1 SGHKS, CDR2 YYEKEE (reference sequence). The CDR3 sequence is 15 residues long. Trimming pared 2 bases from V and 3 bases from J, leaving 11 bases between. CDR3 protein: CASSFGPRDTGELFF. The CDR3 region has the DNA TGTGCCAGCAGCTTTGGACCCAGGGACACCGGGGAGCTGTTTTTT.

The chain has TRBV27 and TRBJ2-4; TRBD2 aligns across 9 bases. V was clipped by 1 base and J by 0 bases; unmatched bases: 10. Germline loops: CDR1 MNHEY, CDR2 SMNVEV (reference sequence). The CDR3 loop spans 19 amino acids. CDR3 sequence (DNA): TGTGCCAGCAGTTTATTTAGCGGGAGCTACGGGGGAGCCAAAAACATTCAGTACTTC. Encoded protein: CASSLFSGSYGGAKNIQYF.

This clone was counted between two and nine times. The rearrangement links TRBV7-9 to TRBJ2-2; 8 bases match TRBD1. V dropped 5 bases and J dropped 5; count of bases not matched to a gene: 10. The CDR3 contains 16 residues. CDR1 is SEHNR and CDR2 is FQNEAQ in the germline V gene (reference sequence). The CDR3 DNA reads as TGTGCCAGCAGCCCCCCGGGGTACAGGGGGACCGGGGAGCTGTTTTTT. As protein: CASSPPGYRGTGELFF.

This rearrangement joins TRBV5-1 to TRBJ2-2, with TRBD2 identical over 9 bases. The germline V gene encodes CDR1 SGHRS and CDR2 YFSETQ. The CDR3 sequence is 15 residues long. V lost 3 bases to trimming and J lost 3 bases; unmatched junction nucleotides: 3. The CDR3 sequence is CASSYIAGDTGELFF. The CDR3 DNA follows: TGCGCCAGCAGCTATATAGCGGGAGACACCGGGGAGCTGTTTTTT. The whole variable domain, remainder taken from reference TRBV5-1 and TRBJ2-2, is KAGVTQTPRYLIKTRGQQVTLSCSPISGHRSVSWYQQTPGQGLQFLFEYFSETQRNKGNFPGRFSGRQFSNSRSEMNVSTLELGDSALYLCASSYIAGDTGELFFGEGSRLTVL.

There are a few counts of this clone. The genes are TRBV12-3 or TRBV12-4 and TRBJ2-1; 11 bases are a match to TRBD2. The junction had 10 bases not matched to a gene; V was cut back by 6 bases and J by 15 bases. The CDR3 extends over 13 amino acids. The CDR3 spells CASSRLLAGVMFF. Written as DNA, the CDR3 is TGTGCCAGCAGCCGCCTACTAGCGGGAGTGATGTTCTTC.

This sequence joins TRBV27 and TRBJ1-2; 7 positions match TRBD1. The CDR3 runs to 17 residues. Looked up from germline, CDR1 is MNHEY and CDR2 is SMNVEV (reference sequence). Trimming cost V 5 bases and J 0 bases; bases outside gene matches: 12. In DNA form, the CDR3 reads TGTGCCAGCAGTCCTGACGACGGGACAGCTCCTAACTATGGCTACACCTTC. It codes for CASSPDDGTAPNYGYTF.

The CDR3 region has the DNA TGTGCCAGCAGCTTAGGACGAGGCTCTGGAAACACCATATATTTT. Residues: CASSLGRGSGNTIYF. This chain uses TRBV7-9 with TRBJ1-3; D gene unclear. Per germline, CDR1 SEHNR and CDR2 FQNEAQ (reference sequence). The CDR3 length is 15 residues. V gave up 1 base and J gave up 0 bases, with 7 bases separating them.

The chain employs TRBV1 and TRBJ2-3; TRBD2, the table's D call, lacks a check against the DNA. TRBV1 counts as a pseudogene. The CDR3 has 17 residues. CDR3 DNA: TGCACCAGCGGACTAGCGGGAGGACAAGCGAGCACAGATACGCAGTATTTT. Its translation is CTSGLAGGQASTDTQYF.

For the CDR3, the DNA is TGTGCCAGCAGCTTAGGCCCCAGTCAGCCCCAGCATTTT. Encoded protein: CASSLGPSQPQHF. The genes are TRBV7-9 and TRBJ1-5; D is uncertain. The CDR3 extends over 13 amino acids. Germline CDR1 is SEHNR and CDR2 is FQNEAQ (reference sequence). Trimming removed 1 base from V and 6 bases from J, with 7 bases in between.

This clone was picked up one time. The J gene is TRBJ2-7, the V gene TRBV29-1; maybe TRBD1 (6 bases). Per germline, CDR1 SQVTM and CDR2 ANQGSEA. V was pared by 5 bases and J by 1 base, with 15 bases between. This CDR3 is 14 amino acids long. The CDR3 here is CSVLLRGSSYEQYF. The CDR3 DNA reads TGCAGCGTTCTGTTGAGGGGGAGTTCCTACGAGCAGTACTTC.

This clone was recorded once. The V gene is TRBV7-2, the J gene TRBJ2-7, with 11 bases aligning to TRBD2. V was clipped by 4 bases and J by 3 bases; unmatched bases: 5. The CDR3 spans 15 residues. Germline CDR1 is SGHTA and CDR2 is FQGNSA. The CDR3 DNA sequence: TGTGCCAGCAGCTACGGGACTAGCGGATACTACGAGCAGTACTTC. Its translation is CASSYGTSGYYEQYF.

There are a few counts of this clone. This chain joins TRBV9 and TRBJ1-1; 7 bases are a match to TRBD1. The CDR3 runs to 14 residues. The V segment lost 4 bases and the J segment 2 bases; nucleotides outside the gene matches: 5. Germline CDR1 SGDLS, CDR2 YYNGEE. CDR3 sequence: CASSTRTGNTEAFF. CDR3 coding DNA: TGTGCCAGCAGCACCAGGACAGGAAACACTGAAGCTTTCTTT.

The CDR3 DNA is TGTGCCAGCAGTCACACAGGAGCAACTAACTATGGCTACACCTTC. It yields the protein CASSHTGATNYGYTF. V and J are TRBV13 and TRBJ1-2, with D possibly TRBD1 on 5 matching bases. Trimming removed 6 bases at V and 0 bases at J, with 14 bases between. CDR1 is PRHDT, CDR2 FYEKMQ, per germline (reference sequence). This CDR3 spans 15 amino acids.

The chain links TRBV7-9 to TRBJ1-1; unclear D gene. Germline V gives CDR1 SEHNR, CDR2 FQNEAQ (reference sequence). The CDR3 extends over 15 amino acids. V dropped 1 base and J dropped 5 bases, with 14 bases sitting between them. This CDR3 is CASSLVLAGATEAFF. CDR3 DNA sequence: TGTGCCAGCAGCTTAGTCTTGGCGGGAGCAACTGAAGCTTTCTTT.

As regards this clone: A junction end diverges from the germline sequence, so it may reflect a read error. The chain links TRBV9 to TRBJ2-6; the D is unclear. This CDR3 spans 15 amino acids. Germline V lookup: CDR1 SGDLS, CDR2 YYNGEE. In DNA, the CDR3 is TGTGCCAGCAATATCCACGCGACTGGCGCCAACGTCCTGACTTTC. Protein product: CASNIHATGANVLTF.

CDR3 nucleotide sequence: TGTGCCAGCAGCCCGACAGGAACCTATGGCTACACCTTC. Translation: CASSPTGTYGYTF. This chain connects TRBV25-1 to TRBJ1-2, with D tentatively TRBD1 (6 bases). The CDR3 loop spans 13 amino acids. V lost 6 bases and J 4 bases, leaving 12 bases between the germline ends. Germline V gene data show CDR1 as MGHDK and CDR2 as SYGVNS.

The CDR3 region has the DNA TGTGCCAGCAGACCCGAGGGAAATAATTCACCCCTCCACTTT. The encoded protein is CASRPEGNNSPLHF. This chain connects TRBV2 to TRBJ1-6; no reliable D call. The V gene lost 6 bases and the J gene lost 5 bases, with 11 bases spanning the gap. Germline V lookup: CDR1 SNHLY, CDR2 FYNNEI. This CDR3 comprises 14 residues.